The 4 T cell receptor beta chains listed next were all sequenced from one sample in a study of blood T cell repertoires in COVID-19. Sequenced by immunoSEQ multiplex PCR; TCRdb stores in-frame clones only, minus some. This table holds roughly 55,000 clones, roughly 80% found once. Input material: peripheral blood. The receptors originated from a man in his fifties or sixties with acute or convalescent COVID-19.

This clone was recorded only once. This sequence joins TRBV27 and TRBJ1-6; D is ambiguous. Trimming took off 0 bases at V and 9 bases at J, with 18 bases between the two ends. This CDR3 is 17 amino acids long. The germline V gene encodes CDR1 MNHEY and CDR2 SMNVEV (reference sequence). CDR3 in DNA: TGTGCCAGCAGTTTATCATATGGAGCCGGGAGTAGTTCACCCCTCCACTTT. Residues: CASSLSYGAGSSSPLHF.

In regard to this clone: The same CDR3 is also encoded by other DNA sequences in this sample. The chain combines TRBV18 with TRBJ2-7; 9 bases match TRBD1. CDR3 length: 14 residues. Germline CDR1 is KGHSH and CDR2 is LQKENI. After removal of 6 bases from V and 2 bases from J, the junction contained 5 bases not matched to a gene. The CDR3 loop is CASSPGQGTYEQYF. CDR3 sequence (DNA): TGTGCCAGCTCCCCAGGACAGGGGACCTACGAGCAGTACTTC. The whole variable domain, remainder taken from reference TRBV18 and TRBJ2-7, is NAGVMQNPRHLVRRRGQEARLRCSPMKGHSHVYWYRQLPEEGLKFMVYLQKENIIDESGMPKERFSAEFPKEGPSILRIQQVVRGDSAAYFCASSPGQGTYEQYFGPGTRLTVT.

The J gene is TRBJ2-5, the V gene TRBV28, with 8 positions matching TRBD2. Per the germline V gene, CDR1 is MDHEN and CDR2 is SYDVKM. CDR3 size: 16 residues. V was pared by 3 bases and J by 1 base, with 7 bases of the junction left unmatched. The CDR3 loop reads CASSFNLAGFQETQYF. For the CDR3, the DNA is TGTGCCAGCAGTTTTAATTTAGCGGGGTTCCAAGAGACCCAGTACTTC.

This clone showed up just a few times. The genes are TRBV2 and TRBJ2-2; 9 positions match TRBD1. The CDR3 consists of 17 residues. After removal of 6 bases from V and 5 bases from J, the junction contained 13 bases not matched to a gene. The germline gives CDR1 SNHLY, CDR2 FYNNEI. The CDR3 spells CASSSAPGTGKTGELFF. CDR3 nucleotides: TGTGCCAGCAGCTCAGCGCCCGGGACAGGGAAAACCGGGGAGCTGTTTTTT. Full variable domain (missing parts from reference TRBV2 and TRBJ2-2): EPEVTQTPSHQVTQMGQEVILRCVPISNHLYFYWYRQILGQKVEFLVSFYNNEISEKSEIFDDQFSVERPDGSNFTLKIRSTKLEDSAMYFCASSSAPGTGKTGELFFGEGSRLTVL.